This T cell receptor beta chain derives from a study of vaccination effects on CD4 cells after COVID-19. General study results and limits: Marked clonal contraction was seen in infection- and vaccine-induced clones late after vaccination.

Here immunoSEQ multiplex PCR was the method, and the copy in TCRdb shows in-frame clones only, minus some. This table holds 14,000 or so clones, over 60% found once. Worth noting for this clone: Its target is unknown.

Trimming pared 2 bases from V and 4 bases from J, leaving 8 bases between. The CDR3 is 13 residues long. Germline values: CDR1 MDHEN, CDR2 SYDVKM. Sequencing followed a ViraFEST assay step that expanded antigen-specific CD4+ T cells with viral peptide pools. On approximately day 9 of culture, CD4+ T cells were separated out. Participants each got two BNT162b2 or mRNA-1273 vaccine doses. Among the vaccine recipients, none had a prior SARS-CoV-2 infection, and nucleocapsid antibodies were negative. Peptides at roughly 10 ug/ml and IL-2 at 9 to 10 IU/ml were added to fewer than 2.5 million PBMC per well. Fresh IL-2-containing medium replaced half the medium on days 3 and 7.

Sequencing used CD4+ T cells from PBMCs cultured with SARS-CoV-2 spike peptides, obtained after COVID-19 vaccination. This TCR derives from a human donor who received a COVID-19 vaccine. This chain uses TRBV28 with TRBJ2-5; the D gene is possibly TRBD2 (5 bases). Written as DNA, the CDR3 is TGTGCCAGCAGTTTACGGGCGGGAGAGACCCAGTACTTC. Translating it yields CASSLRAGETQYF.